This TCR beta chain was sequenced during a study of cytomegalovirus exposure and HLA in healthy donors. Whole-study context: The same platform as the 650 to 700 first-cohort repertoires was used for the 110 or so validation repertoires, a later analysis reported. Study-level findings and limits: First-cohort TCR clusters tended to co-occur in the 90 to 150 validation repertoires, a later analysis found. Reportedly, cytomegalovirus status was diagnosed with high sensitivity and specificity. Cytomegalovirus association was listed for 170 or so TCR beta chains.

This CDR3 has 14 residues. The V end lost 1 base, the J end lost 4 bases, and 10 bases lay between the germline ends. The germline V gene encodes CDR1 LGHNA and CDR2 YNFKEQ. Produced via immunoSEQ multiplex PCR; TCRdb's table is partial and in-frame only. There are about 57,000 clones in the sample; more than 85% occur only once, and around 5.8% lies in the top ten. Remarks on this clone: Its target is unknown.

Sequencing was done on a sample of PBMCs. The receptor was isolated from a woman aged 18-29 years in good health and CMV-seronegative. The chain couples TRBV4-2 to TRBJ1-2; maybe TRBD1 (5 bases). As DNA, the CDR3 is TGTGCCAGCAGCCAAGGGGGTGGGGCCTATGGCTACACCTTC. It encodes CASSQGGGAYGYTF.